This paragraph reports one T cell receptor (beta chain). No antigen is known for it. Measured with immunoSEQ multiplex PCR; TCRdb has only the in-frame clones, and not every one. The data contain under 75,000 clones, 80% to 95% of them singletons. The sample comes from a study of cytomegalovirus exposure and HLA in healthy donors. Study as a whole: Later, an analysis reported that the approximately 120 validation repertoires had used the same platform as the approximately 690 first-cohort repertoires.

Study-level results: That first-cohort TCR clusters tended to co-occur in the 95 to 150 validation repertoires was found in a later analysis. Overall, around 160 TCR beta chains were annotated as cytomegalovirus-associated.

V lost 5 bases and J lost 6, with 23 bases in between. Germline assignment: CDR1 SGHAT and CDR2 FQNNGV. The CDR3 is made up of 16 amino acids. Specimen: PBMCs. The chain carries TRBV11-2 and TRBJ2-7, with D possibly matching TRBD2 (6 bases). The sequence was collected from a man aged 18 to 29 in good health and CMV-seropositive. The CDR3 loop reads CASSQRYPGLLGEQYF. The CDR3, as DNA: TGTGCCAGCAGCCAAAGATACCCTGGACTATTAGGCGAGCAGTACTTC.